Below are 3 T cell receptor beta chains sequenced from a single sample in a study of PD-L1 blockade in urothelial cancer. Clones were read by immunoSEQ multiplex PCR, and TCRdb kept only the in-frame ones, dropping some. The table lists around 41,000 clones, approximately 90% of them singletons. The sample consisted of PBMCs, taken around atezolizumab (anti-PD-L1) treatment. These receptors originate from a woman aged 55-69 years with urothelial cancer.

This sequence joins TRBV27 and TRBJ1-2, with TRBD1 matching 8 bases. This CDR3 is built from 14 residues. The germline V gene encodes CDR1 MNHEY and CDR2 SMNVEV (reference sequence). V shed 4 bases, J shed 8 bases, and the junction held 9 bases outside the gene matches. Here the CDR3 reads CASSSIETGDGYTF. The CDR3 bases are TGTGCCAGCAGTTCCATCGAGACAGGGGACGGCTACACCTTC.

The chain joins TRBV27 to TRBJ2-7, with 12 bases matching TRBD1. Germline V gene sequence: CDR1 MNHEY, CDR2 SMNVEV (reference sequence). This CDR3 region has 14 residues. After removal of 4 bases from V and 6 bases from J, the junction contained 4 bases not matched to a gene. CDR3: CASSWDRGLSEQYF. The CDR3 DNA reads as TGTGCCAGCAGTTGGGACAGGGGGCTTAGCGAGCAGTACTTC.

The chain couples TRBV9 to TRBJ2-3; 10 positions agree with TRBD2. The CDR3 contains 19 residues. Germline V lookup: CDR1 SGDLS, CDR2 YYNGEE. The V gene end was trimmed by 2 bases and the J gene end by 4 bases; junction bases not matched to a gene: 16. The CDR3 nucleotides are TGTGCCAGCAGCGTCAATAGCGGGGGGCAAGGGTTCACATCAGATACGCAGTATTTT. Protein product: CASSVNSGGQGFTSDTQYF.